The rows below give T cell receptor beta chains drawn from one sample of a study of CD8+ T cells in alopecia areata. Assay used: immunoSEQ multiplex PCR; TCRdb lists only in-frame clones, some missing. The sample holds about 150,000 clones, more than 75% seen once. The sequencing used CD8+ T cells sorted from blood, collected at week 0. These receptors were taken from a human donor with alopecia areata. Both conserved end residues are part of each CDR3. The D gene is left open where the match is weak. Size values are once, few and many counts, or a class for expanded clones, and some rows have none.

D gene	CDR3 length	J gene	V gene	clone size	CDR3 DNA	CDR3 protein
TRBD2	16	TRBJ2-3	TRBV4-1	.	TGCGCCAGCAGCCAAGAGCCTAGCGGGAGCCCAGATACGCAGTATTTT	CASSQEPSGSPDTQYF
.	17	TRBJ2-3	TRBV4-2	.	TGTGCCAGCAGCCAAGAATGGGGGTTTTTGGGCACAGATACGCAGTATTTT	CASSQEWGFLGTDTQYF
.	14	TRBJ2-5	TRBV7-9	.	TGTGCCAGCAGCTCAGTAGCCGTGGAAGAGACCCAGTACTTC	CASSSVAVEETQYF
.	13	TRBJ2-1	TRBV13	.	TGTGCCAGCAGCGGGGGCGACGAACCTGAGCAGTTCTTC	CASSGGDEPEQFF
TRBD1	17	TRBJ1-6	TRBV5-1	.	TGCGCCAGCAGCCCGGGGGACAGGGGGACCTATAATTCACCCCTCCACTTT	CASSPGDRGTYNSPLHF
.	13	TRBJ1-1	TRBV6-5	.	TGTGCCAGCAGACCAGGATTCGGCACTGAAGCTTTCTTT	CASRPGFGTEAFF
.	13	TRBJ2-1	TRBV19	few	TGTGCCAGTATGGACCTCTCCTACAATGAGCAGTTCTTC	CASMDLSYNEQFF
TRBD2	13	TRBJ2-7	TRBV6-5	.	TGTGCCAGCAGTCTAGCGGGAGTCTACGAGCAGTACTTC	CASSLAGVYEQYF
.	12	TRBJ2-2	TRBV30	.	TGTGCCTGGCCGGACTTCACCGGGGAGCTGTTTTTT	CAWPDFTGELFF
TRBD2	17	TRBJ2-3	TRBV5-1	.	TGCGCCAGCAGCTTGGATCCTAGCGGGGGGAGCACAGATACGCAGTATTTT	CASSLDPSGGSTDTQYF
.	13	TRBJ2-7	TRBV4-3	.	TGCGCCAGCAGCTCAGGGCGCAGTTACGAGCAGTACTTC	CASSSGRSYEQYF
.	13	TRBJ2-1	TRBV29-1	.	TGCAGCGTTGTACGCCCTTCTTACAATGAGCAGTTCTTC	CSVVRPSYNEQFF
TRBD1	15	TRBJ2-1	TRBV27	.	TGTGCCAGCAGTTTTACAGGGGGCTACTCCGGGGAGCAGTTCTTC	CASSFTGGYSGEQFF
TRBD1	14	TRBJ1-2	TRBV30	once	TGTGCCTGGAGCGGTACGGGACAGCATTATGGCTACACCTTC	CAWSGTGQHYGYTF